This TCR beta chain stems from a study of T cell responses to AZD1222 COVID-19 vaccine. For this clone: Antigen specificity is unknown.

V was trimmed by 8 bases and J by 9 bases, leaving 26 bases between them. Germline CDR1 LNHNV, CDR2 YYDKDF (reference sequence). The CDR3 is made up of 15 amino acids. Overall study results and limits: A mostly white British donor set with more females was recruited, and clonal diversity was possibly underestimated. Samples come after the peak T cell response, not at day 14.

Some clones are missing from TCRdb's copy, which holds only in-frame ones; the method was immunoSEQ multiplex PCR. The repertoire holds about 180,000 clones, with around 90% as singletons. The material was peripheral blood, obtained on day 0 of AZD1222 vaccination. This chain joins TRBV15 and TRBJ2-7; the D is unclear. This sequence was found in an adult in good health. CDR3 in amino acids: CATADVPNRAFWQYF. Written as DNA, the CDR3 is TGTGCCACCGCCGACGTCCCAAACCGAGCTTTTTGGCAGTACTTC.